The 9 T cell receptor beta chains below come from one sample, sequenced in a study of follicular helper T cells after annual influenza vaccination listed by TCRdb under 2017. Taken with the paper, the label for time point translates to: 2014-2015 season, pre-vaccination. Libraries were made using the immunoSEQ multiplex PCR assay. The source is immuneACCESS, and TCRdb retained only in-frame sequences with V and J called. Part of the clones is not carried over; for the studies checked, unresolved V genes explain less than half of this, and the remainder is unexplained. This sample lists roughly 13,000 clones; about 73% were detected once. The top ten hold less than 0.55% of the sample. The sample consisted of CXCR5- memory CD4+ T cells sorted from blood, taken on the day of influenza vaccination. Sample cell subset or site, as interpreted from the label and publication: CXCR5- memory CD4 T cells. The receptors originated from an adult who received the influenza vaccine.

The rearrangement uses TRBV6-5 and TRBJ2-7; D uncertain. Trimming took 5 bases from V and 2 from J, leaving 10 bases between them. Germline-derived CDR1 and CDR2 are MNHEY and SVGAGI. This CDR3 has 13 amino acids. CDR3 region: CASSRTAPYEQYF. The CDR3 nucleotides read TGTGCCAGCAGTAGGACCGCGCCCTACGAGCAGTACTTC.

The V gene is TRBV5-6, the J gene TRBJ2-2; D is uncertain. V lost 2 bases, J lost 8 bases, and 19 bases lay in between. This CDR3 is 16 amino acids long. Germline V lookup: CDR1 SGHDT, CDR2 YYEEEE. The CDR3, as DNA: TGTGCCAGCAGCTTTATCTCCGTCCGAGCGATGGGGGAGCTGTTTTTT. Amino acids: CASSFISVRAMGELFF.

This clone was counted a single time. The chain recombines TRBV7-2 with TRBJ1-2; TRBD1 agrees at 10 bases. From germline, CDR1 is SGHTA and CDR2 FQGNSA. J gave up 8 bases and V 1 base, and 4 bases lay outside the gene matches. The CDR3 extends over 14 amino acids. The CDR3 loop reads CASSLGQGAGGYTF. The CDR3 region has the DNA TGTGCCAGCAGCTTAGGACAGGGGGCAGGGGGCTACACCTTC.

The gene calls are TRBV9 and TRBJ1-1; no clear D. The V gene lost 4 bases and the J gene lost 11 bases, with 21 bases spanning the gap. This CDR3 spans 14 amino acids. In germline, CDR1 is SGDLS, CDR2 YYNGEE. CDR3 protein: CASSLNPGSPSAFF. Here the CDR3 DNA reads TGTGCCAGCAGCCTCAACCCGGGGTCACCCTCGGCTTTCTTT.

The CDR3 region is CASCSRKTDTQYF. CDR3 nucleotides: TGTGCCAGTTGCTCGCGGAAGACAGATACGCAGTATTTT. The V call is TRBV19, the J call TRBJ2-3, with D unresolved. The V end was cut by 8 bases, the J end by 3 bases, with 12 bases between. Germline values: CDR1 LNHDA, CDR2 SQIVND (reference sequence). This CDR3 is built from 13 residues.

The rearrangement links TRBV4-3 to TRBJ2-7; D uncertain. V lost 0 bases and J lost 5, with 14 bases in between. The CDR3 length is 15 residues. The germline CDR1 and CDR2 sequences are LGHNA and YSLEER. DNA for the CDR3: TGCGCCAGCAGCCAAGAGGCGGCCCCCGCGAACGAGCAGTACTTC. The encoded protein is CASSQEAAPANEQYF.

This chain links TRBV4-2 with TRBJ2-7; the D is unclear. Trimming stripped 1 base from V and 2 bases from J, with 12 bases between. The CDR3 spans 15 residues. Germline assignment: CDR1 LGHNA and CDR2 YNFKEQ. The CDR3 protein is CASSQGKDPTYEQYF. The DNA of the CDR3 is TGTGCCAGCAGCCAAGGGAAGGATCCTACCTACGAGCAGTACTTC.

CDR3 nucleotides: TGCGCCAGCAGCCAAGACGCTGGAGAGACCCAGTACTTC. It specifies CASSQDAGETQYF. The chain couples TRBV4-3 to TRBJ2-5; D is uncertain. Trimming pared 0 bases from V and 4 bases from J, leaving 6 bases between. Germline CDR1 and CDR2: LGHNA and YSLEER. This CDR3 region has 13 residues.

This clone appeared once. The chain recombines TRBV18 with TRBJ1-1; no reliable D call. The CDR3 sequence is 13 residues long. V lost 0 bases and J 5 bases, leaving 7 bases between the germline ends. The germline V gene has CDR1 KGHSH and CDR2 LQKENI. CDR3 coding DNA: TGTGCCAGCTCACCACCGGGAGGGACTGAAGCTTTCTTT. Protein sequence: CASSPPGGTEAFF.